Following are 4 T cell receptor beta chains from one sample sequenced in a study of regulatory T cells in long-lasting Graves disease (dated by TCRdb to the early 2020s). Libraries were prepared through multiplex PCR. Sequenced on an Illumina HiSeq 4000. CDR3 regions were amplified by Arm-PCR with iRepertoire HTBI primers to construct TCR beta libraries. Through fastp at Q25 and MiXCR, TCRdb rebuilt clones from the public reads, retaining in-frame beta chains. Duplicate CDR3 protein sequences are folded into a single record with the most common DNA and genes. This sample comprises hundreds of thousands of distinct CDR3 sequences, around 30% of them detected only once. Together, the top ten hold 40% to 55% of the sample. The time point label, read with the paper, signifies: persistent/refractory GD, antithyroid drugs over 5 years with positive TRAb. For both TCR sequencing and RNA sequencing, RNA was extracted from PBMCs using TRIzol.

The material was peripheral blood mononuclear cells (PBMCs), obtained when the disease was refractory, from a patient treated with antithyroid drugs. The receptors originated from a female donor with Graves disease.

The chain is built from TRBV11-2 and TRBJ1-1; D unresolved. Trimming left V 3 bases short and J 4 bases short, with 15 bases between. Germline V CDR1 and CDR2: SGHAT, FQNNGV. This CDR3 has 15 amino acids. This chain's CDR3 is CASSLVGGRSTEAFF. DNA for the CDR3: TGTGCCAGCAGCTTGGTTGGCGGGCGGTCCACTGAAGCTTTCTTT.

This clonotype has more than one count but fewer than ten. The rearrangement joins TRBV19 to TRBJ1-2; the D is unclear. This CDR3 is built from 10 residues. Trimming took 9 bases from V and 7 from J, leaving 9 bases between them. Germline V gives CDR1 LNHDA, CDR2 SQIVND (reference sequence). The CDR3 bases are TGTGCCAGGACTAGGGCTGGCTACACCTTC. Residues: CARTRAGYTF.

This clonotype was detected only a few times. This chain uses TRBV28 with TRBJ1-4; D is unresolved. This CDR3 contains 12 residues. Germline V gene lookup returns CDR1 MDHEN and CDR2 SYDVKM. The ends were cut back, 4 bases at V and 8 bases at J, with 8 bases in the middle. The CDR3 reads CASSSIFEKLFF. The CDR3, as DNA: TGTGCCAGCAGTTCTATTTTCGAAAAACTGTTTTTT.

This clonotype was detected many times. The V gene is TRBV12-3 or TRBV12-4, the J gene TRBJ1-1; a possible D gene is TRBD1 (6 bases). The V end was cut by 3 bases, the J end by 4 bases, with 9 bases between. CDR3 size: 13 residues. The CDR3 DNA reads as TGTGCCAGCAGTTTCGGGGGCGGCACTGAAGCTTTCTTT. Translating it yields CASSFGGGTEAFF.